This T cell receptor beta chain stems from a study of human T cells and chemical hapten exposure. Overall study: Skin of the upper inner arm, 2 cm by 2 cm, received 2% DPC for sensitization. Patches with 0.01% DPC went on the upper back, and the tests were read at 6 days.

The CDR3 is 13 amino acids. Deletions cut 3 bases from V and 8 bases from J, with 14 bases between. Per germline, CDR1 SQVTM and CDR2 ANQGSEA. Time point of the sample: patch test 3, about 24 weeks after DPC sensitization. As to treatment: therapeutic diphenylcyclopropenone sensitization with weekly scalp DPC. This clonotype was counted only a few times. Its target is not known. General study results and limits: Expanded TCR sets contained significantly more large CDR3 similarity clusters than controls.

One entry per CDR3 protein, called by TCRdb with MiXCR from the RACE reads. Of 90,000 to 140,000 distinct CDR3 sequences listed, less than 40% are singletons. The clonotype was recovered from a man in his forties with alopecia areata. Some clones in this sample may be carry-over from other donors' samples. Sequencing was performed on whole blood, taken in connection with sensitization to the hapten diphenylcyclopropenone (DPC). This rearrangement joins TRBV29-1 to TRBJ1-3; D is perhaps TRBD1 (5 bases). The CDR3 DNA sequence: TGCAGCGTTGATCGGGCAGGGACGGACACCATATATTTT. Protein product: CSVDRAGTDTIYF.